This is a list of T cell receptor beta chains from one sample in a study of T cell repertoires in cytomegalovirus infection. These TCRs' antigens remain unknown. One entry per CDR3 protein, called by TCRdb with MiXCR from the reads. The sample has around 710,000 distinct CDR3 sequences, 29% seen once; the top ten hold under 15%. The specimen comprised cultured CD8+ T cells from PBMCs, sampled from culture after CMV antigen stimulation. The receptors derive from a human donor in good health (CMV status not recorded). Some clones in this sample may be carry-over from other donors' samples. Each CDR3 is given with its conserved first and last residue. D genes are given only for firm matches. The listing skips clone size in some rows; elsewhere it reads once, few, many or a size class.

j_call: TRBJ1-1; d_call: -; clone_size: few; v_call: TRBV29-1; cdr3_aa: CSGRLNTEAFF; cdr3_nt: TGCAGCGGCAGACTGAACACTGAAGCTTTCTTT
j_call: TRBJ2-4; d_call: TRBD1; clone_size: few; v_call: TRBV6-2/TRBV6-3; cdr3_aa: CASIGTGEPKNIQYF; cdr3_nt: TGTGCCAGCATCGGAACAGGGGAGCCCAAAAACATTCAGTACTTC
j_call: TRBJ2-1; d_call: TRBD2; clone_size: -; v_call: TRBV20-1; cdr3_aa: CSADPTSGVFYNEQFF; cdr3_nt: TGCAGTGCCGACCCGACTAGCGGGGTTTTTTACAATGAGCAGTTCTTC
j_call: TRBJ1-1; d_call: -; clone_size: -; v_call: TRBV4-1; cdr3_aa: CASSQEEGPWVTEAFF; cdr3_nt: TGCGCCAGCAGCCAAGAGGAGGGCCCATGGGTCACTGAAGCTTTCTTT
j_call: TRBJ1-2; d_call: -; clone_size: -; v_call: TRBV6-2/TRBV6-3; cdr3_aa: CASSYLAGATNYGYTF; cdr3_nt: TGTGCCAGCAGTTACCTGGCAGGCGCAACTAACTATGGCTACACCTTC
j_call: TRBJ1-1; d_call: -; clone_size: -; v_call: TRBV5-6; cdr3_aa: CASSLGASNTEAFF; cdr3_nt: TGTGCCAGCAGCTTGGGCGCCTCCAACACTGAAGCTTTCTTT
j_call: TRBJ1-6; d_call: -; clone_size: -; v_call: TRBV4-1; cdr3_aa: CASSQTITGLAINSPLHF; cdr3_nt: TGCGCCAGCAGCCAGACAATTACAGGGCTAGCTATTAATTCACCCCTCCACTTT
j_call: TRBJ2-5; d_call: -; clone_size: few; v_call: TRBV6-1; cdr3_aa: CASSDGPSQETQYF; cdr3_nt: TGTGCCAGCAGTGACGGTCCTAGCCAAGAGACCCAGTACTTC
j_call: TRBJ2-5; d_call: -; clone_size: few; v_call: TRBV24-1; cdr3_aa: CATSDLRGHQETQYF; cdr3_nt: TGTGCCACCAGTGATCTCCGGGGCCACCAAGAGACCCAGTACTTC
j_call: TRBJ1-2; d_call: -; clone_size: many; v_call: TRBV7-3; cdr3_aa: CASSLEGGRRDGYTF; cdr3_nt: TGTGCCAGCAGCCTAGAAGGGGGGCGCAGGGATGGCTACACCTTC
j_call: TRBJ1-4; d_call: -; clone_size: -; v_call: TRBV4-1; cdr3_aa: CASSQDGDLFNEKLFF; cdr3_nt: TGCGCCAGCAGCCAAGATGGGGACCTTTTCAATGAAAAACTGTTTTTT
j_call: TRBJ1-6; d_call: -; clone_size: many; v_call: TRBV7-9; cdr3_aa: CASSLGFMGPLHF; cdr3_nt: TGTGCCAGCAGCTTAGGGTTTATGGGCCCCCTCCACTTT
j_call: TRBJ1-5; d_call: -; clone_size: few; v_call: TRBV6-6; cdr3_aa: CASRDWTDDSNQPQHF; cdr3_nt: TGTGCCAGCAGGGACTGGACGGACGATAGCAATCAGCCCCAGCATTTT
j_call: TRBJ1-1; d_call: -; clone_size: -; v_call: TRBV19; cdr3_aa: CASSIEDTSWNTEAFF; cdr3_nt: TGTGCCAGTAGTATTGAGGACACCTCGTGGAACACTGAAGCTTTCTTT
j_call: TRBJ1-5; d_call: -; clone_size: -; v_call: TRBV7-2; cdr3_aa: CASSLGAGTQPQHF; cdr3_nt: TGTGCCAGCAGCTTAGGGGCAGGGACTCAGCCCCAGCATTTT
j_call: TRBJ2-1; d_call: TRBD1; clone_size: -; v_call: TRBV5-6; cdr3_aa: CASSTGTGVTSYNEQFF; cdr3_nt: TGTGCCAGCAGCACCGGGACAGGGGTTACCTCCTACAATGAGCAGTTCTTC
j_call: TRBJ1-1; d_call: -; clone_size: -; v_call: TRBV4-1; cdr3_aa: CASSQNVLNTEAFF; cdr3_nt: TGCGCCAGCAGCCAAAATGTCCTGAACACTGAAGCTTTCTTT
j_call: TRBJ2-2; d_call: -; clone_size: once; v_call: TRBV4-1; cdr3_aa: CASTKAQGGTGELFF; cdr3_nt: TGCGCCAGCACTAAAGCCCAGGGGGGGACCGGGGAGCTGTTTTTT
j_call: TRBJ1-2; d_call: TRBD1; clone_size: -; v_call: TRBV7-9; cdr3_aa: CASSSDRVSGAGVLYGYTF; cdr3_nt: TGTGCCAGCAGCTCGGACAGGGTCAGCGGTGCGGGGGTTTTATATGGCTACACCTTC
j_call: TRBJ2-3; d_call: -; clone_size: -; v_call: TRBV4-2; cdr3_aa: CASSPGFEAYTDTQYF; cdr3_nt: TGTGCCAGCAGCCCCGGCTTCGAGGCCTACACAGATACGCAGTATTTT
j_call: TRBJ2-5; d_call: TRBD1; clone_size: -; v_call: TRBV7-4; cdr3_aa: CASSASRDREHQETQYF; cdr3_nt: TGTGCCAGCAGCGCCTCCCGGGACAGGGAGCACCAAGAGACCCAGTACTTC
j_call: TRBJ1-5; d_call: TRBD1; clone_size: -; v_call: TRBV27; cdr3_aa: CASGKTGLGQPQHF; cdr3_nt: TGTGCCAGCGGAAAGACAGGGCTCGGGCAGCCCCAGCATTTT
j_call: TRBJ2-1; d_call: -; clone_size: -; v_call: TRBV9; cdr3_aa: CASSVPRQVTEGGNEQFF; cdr3_nt: TGTGCCAGCAGCGTCCCCCGACAGGTCACGGAGGGTGGTAATGAGCAGTTCTTC
j_call: TRBJ2-7; d_call: TRBD2; clone_size: -; v_call: TRBV28; cdr3_aa: CASSFPTSRDPYVQYF; cdr3_nt: TGTGCCAGCAGTTTCCCGACTAGCAGGGACCCCTACGTGCAGTACTTC
j_call: TRBJ1-1; d_call: -; clone_size: -; v_call: TRBV6-4; cdr3_aa: CASREAGYTEAFF; cdr3_nt: TGTGCCAGCAGGGAGGCAGGGTACACTGAAGCTTTCTTT
j_call: TRBJ1-5; d_call: -; clone_size: once; v_call: TRBV12-3/TRBV12-4; cdr3_aa: CAIPNRLQPQHF; cdr3_nt: TGTGCCATCCCCAACAGGTTGCAGCCCCAGCATTTT
j_call: TRBJ1-5; d_call: -; clone_size: -; v_call: TRBV27; cdr3_aa: CASSWDKRSQPQHF; cdr3_nt: TGTGCCAGCAGTTGGGACAAAAGGAGTCAGCCCCAGCATTTT
j_call: TRBJ1-2; d_call: -; clone_size: -; v_call: TRBV6-8; cdr3_aa: CASSPSIGPGGYTF; cdr3_nt: TGTGCCAGCAGCCCCTCGATTGGTCCAGGCGGCTACACCTTC
j_call: TRBJ2-7; d_call: TRBD2; clone_size: -; v_call: TRBV10-3; cdr3_aa: CAISVRTSGDYEQYF; cdr3_nt: TGTGCCATCAGTGTAAGGACTAGCGGGGACTACGAGCAGTACTTC
j_call: TRBJ1-1; d_call: -; clone_size: -; v_call: TRBV12-5; cdr3_aa: CASGLENTEAFF; cdr3_nt: TGTGCTAGTGGTTTGGAAAACACTGAAGCTTTCTTT